This record concerns one T cell receptor beta chain sequence. The antigen is unknown. The data stem from a study of Ad26.COV2.S vaccination and SARS-CoV-2 variants. Study outcomes and limitations: Vaccinees showed greater spike-specific TCR breadth than placebo recipients.

As to treatment: roughly 20 received Ad26.COV2.S at low or high dose, single or two shots; roughly 5 received placebo; per-sample allocation not given. After the first vaccine or placebo injection, samples were drawn on day 63. The vaccine delivered Wuhan-strain SARS-CoV-2 spike through an Ad26 vector. Assay: immunoSEQ multiplex PCR; the TCRdb copy retains only in-frame clones and omits some. The sample has about 410,000 clones; around 85% are singletons. V was pared by 6 bases and J by 0 bases, with 12 bases between. CDR1 is SGHRS and CDR2 is YFSETQ in the germline V gene. The CDR3 length is 14 residues.

The sample consisted of peripheral blood, taken in a trial of Ad26.COV2.S vaccine versus placebo. V gene TRBV5-1 combines with J gene TRBJ1-1; unclear D gene. The sequence derives from a person between 18 and 59 years old who received the Ad26.COV2.S COVID-19 vaccine or a placebo. The CDR3 here is CASTDGRMNTEAFF. DNA for the CDR3: TGCGCCAGCACAGACGGACGCATGAACACTGAAGCTTTCTTT.